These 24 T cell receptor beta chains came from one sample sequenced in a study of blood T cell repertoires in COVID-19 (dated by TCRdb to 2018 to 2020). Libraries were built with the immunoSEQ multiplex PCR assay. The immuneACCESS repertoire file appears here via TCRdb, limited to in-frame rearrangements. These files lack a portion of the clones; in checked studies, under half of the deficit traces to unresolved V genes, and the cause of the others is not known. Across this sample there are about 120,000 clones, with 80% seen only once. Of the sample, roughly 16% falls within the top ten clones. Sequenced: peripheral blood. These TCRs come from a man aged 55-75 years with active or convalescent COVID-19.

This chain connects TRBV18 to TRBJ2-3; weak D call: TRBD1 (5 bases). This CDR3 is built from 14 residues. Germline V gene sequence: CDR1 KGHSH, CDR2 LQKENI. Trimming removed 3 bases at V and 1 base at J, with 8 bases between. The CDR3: CASSPAGRTDTQYF. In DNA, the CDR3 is TGTGCCAGCTCACCGGCAGGGCGCACAGATACGCAGTATTTT.

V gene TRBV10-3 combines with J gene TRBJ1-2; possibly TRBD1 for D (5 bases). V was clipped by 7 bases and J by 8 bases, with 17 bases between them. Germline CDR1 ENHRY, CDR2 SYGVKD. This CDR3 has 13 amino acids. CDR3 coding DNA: TGTGCCATCATGCTCGGGGGAGAGGGGGGCTACACCTTC. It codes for CAIMLGGEGGYTF.

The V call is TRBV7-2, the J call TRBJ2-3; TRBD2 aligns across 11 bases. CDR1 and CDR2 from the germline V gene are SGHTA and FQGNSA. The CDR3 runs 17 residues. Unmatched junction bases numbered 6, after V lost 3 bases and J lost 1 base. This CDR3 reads CASSFRLAGRGTDTQYF. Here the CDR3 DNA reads TGTGCCAGCAGCTTCCGACTAGCGGGAAGGGGCACAGATACGCAGTATTTT.

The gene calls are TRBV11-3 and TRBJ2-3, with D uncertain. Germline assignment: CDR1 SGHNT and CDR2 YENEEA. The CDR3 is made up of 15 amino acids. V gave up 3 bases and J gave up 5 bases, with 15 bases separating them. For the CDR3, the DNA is TGTGCCAGCAGCTTGGGCTCCTCTTATAGAGATACGCAGTATTTT. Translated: CASSLGSSYRDTQYF.

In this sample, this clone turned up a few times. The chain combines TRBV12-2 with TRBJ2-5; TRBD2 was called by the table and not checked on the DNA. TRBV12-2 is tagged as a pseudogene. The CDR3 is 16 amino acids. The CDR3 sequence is CASRLRTSGRKETQYF. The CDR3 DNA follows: TGTGCAAGTCGCCTCCGGACTAGCGGGAGGAAAGAGACCCAGTACTTC.

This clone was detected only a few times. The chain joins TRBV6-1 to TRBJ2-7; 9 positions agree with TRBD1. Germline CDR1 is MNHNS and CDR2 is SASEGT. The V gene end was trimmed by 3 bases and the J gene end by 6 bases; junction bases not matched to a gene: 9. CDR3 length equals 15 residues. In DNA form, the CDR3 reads TGTGCCAGCAGTGACAGTGGGACAGGGATTGGCGAGCAGTACTTC. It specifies CASSDSGTGIGEQYF.

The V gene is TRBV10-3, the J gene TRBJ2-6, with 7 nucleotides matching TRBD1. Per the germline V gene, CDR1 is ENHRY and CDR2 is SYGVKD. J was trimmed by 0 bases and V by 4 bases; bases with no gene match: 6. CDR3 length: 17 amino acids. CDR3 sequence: CAISVTGVDSGANVLTF. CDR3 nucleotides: TGTGCCATCAGTGTTACAGGGGTAGACTCTGGGGCCAACGTCCTGACTTTC.

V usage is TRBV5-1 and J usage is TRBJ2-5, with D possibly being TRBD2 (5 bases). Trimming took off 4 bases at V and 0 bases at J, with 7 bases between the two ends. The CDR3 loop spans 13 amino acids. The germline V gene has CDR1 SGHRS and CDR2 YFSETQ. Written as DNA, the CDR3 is TGCGCCAGCAGCCCGGACTACCAAGAGACCCAGTACTTC. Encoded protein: CASSPDYQETQYF.

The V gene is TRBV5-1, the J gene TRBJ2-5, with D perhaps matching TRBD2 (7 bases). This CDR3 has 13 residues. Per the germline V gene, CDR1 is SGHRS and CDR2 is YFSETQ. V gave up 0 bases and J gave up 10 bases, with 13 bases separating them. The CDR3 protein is CASSLAEGGDQYF. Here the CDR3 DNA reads TGCGCCAGCAGCTTGGCCGAAGGGGGGGACCAGTACTTC. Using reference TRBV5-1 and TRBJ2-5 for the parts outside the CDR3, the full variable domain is KAGVTQTPRYLIKTRGQQVTLSCSPISGHRSVSWYQQTPGQGLQFLFEYFSETQRNKGNFPGRFSGRQFSNSRSEMNVSTLELGDSALYLCASSLAEGGDQYFGPGTRLLVL.

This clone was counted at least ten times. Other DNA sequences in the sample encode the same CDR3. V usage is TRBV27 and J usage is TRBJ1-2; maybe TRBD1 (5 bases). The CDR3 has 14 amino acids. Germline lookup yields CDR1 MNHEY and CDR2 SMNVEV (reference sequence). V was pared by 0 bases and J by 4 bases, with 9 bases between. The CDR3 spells CASSLSGQGYGYTF. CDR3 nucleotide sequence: TGTGCCAGCAGTTTATCGGGGCAGGGCTATGGCTACACCTTC.

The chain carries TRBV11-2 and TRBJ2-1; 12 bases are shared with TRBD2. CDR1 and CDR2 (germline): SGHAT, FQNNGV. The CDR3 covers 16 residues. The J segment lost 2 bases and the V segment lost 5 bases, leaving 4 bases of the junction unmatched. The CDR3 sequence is CASSPLAGGAYNEQFF. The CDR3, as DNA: TGTGCCAGCAGCCCTCTAGCGGGAGGGGCCTACAATGAGCAGTTCTTC.

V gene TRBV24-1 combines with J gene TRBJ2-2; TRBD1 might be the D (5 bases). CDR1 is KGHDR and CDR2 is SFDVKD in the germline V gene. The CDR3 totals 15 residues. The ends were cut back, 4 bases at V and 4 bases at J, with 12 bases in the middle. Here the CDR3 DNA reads TGTGCCACCAGTGAACAGGCGTTGGGCACCGGGGAGCTGTTTTTT. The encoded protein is CATSEQALGTGELFF.

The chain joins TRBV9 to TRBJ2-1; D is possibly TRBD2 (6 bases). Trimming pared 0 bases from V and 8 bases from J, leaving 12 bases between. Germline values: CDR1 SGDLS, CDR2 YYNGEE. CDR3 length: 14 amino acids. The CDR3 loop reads CASSVEGGVDEQFF. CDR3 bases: TGTGCCAGCAGCGTAGAGGGCGGGGTTGATGAGCAGTTCTTC. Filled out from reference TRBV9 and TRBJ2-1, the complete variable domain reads DSGVTQTPKHLITATGQRVTLRCSPRSGDLSVYWYQQSLDQGLQFLIQYYNGEERAKGNILERFSAQQFPDLHSELNLSSLELGDSALYFCASSVEGGVDEQFFGPGTRLTVL.

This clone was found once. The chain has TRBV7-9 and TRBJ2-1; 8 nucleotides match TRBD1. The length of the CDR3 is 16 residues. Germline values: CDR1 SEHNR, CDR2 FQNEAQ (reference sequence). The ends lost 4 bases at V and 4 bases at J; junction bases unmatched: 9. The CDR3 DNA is TGTGCCAGCAGCTCTGCTCCGGGGACAGGTTACAATGAGCAGTTCTTC. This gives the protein CASSSAPGTGYNEQFF. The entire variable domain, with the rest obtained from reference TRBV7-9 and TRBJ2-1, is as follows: DTGVSQNPRHKITKRGQNVTFRCDPISEHNRLYWYRQTLGQGPEFLTYFQNEAQLEKSRLLSDRFSAERPKGSFSTLEIQRTEQGDSAMYLCASSSAPGTGYNEQFFGPGTRLTVL.

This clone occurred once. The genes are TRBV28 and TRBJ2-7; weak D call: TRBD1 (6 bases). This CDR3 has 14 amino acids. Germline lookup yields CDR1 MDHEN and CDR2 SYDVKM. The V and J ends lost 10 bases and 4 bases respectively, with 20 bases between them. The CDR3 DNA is TGTGCCACCCATTCCCGGGACACACCTTACGAGCAGTACTTC. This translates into CATHSRDTPYEQYF.

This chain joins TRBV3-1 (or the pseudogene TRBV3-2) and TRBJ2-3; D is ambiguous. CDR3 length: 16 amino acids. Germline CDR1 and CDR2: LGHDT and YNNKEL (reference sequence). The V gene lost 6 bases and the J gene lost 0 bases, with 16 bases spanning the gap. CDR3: CASSGRRLASTDTQYF. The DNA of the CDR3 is TGTGCCAGCAGTGGGCGCCGGCTTGCTAGCACAGATACGCAGTATTTT.

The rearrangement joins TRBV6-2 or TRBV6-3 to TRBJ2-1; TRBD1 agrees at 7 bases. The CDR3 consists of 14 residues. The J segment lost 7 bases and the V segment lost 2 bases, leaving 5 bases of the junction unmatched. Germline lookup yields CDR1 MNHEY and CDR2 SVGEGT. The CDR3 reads CASSYVAGGNEQFF. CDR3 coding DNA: TGTGCCAGCAGTTACGTAGCAGGGGGAAATGAGCAGTTCTTC.

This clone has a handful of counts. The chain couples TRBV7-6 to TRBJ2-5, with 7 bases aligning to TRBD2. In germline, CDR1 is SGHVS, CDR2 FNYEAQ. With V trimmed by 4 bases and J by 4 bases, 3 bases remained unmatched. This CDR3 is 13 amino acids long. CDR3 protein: CASSYGLVETQYF. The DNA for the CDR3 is TGTGCCAGCAGCTATGGACTAGTAGAGACCCAGTACTTC.

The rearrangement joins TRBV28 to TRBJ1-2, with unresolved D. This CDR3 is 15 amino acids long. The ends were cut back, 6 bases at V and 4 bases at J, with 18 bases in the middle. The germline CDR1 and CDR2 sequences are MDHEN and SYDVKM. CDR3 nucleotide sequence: TGTGCCAGCAGAAAAACCCCCGGTGGAGCCTATGGCTACACCTTC. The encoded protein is CASRKTPGGAYGYTF.

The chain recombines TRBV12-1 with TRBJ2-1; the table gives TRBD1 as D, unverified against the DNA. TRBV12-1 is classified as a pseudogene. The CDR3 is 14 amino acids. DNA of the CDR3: TGTGCCAGCAGCTTTTACCATACAGGCGATGAGCAGTTCTTC. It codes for CASSFYHTGDEQFF.

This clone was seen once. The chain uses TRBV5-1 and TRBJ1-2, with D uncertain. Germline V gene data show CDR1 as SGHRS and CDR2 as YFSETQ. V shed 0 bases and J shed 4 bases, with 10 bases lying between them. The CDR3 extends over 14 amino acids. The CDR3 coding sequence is TGCGCCAGCAGCTTGGGAGACACCACCTATGGCTACACCTTC. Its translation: CASSLGDTTYGYTF.

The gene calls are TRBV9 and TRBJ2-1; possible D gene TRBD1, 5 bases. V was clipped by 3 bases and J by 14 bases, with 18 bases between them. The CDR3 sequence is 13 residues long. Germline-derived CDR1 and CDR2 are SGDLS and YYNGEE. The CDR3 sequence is CASSAGSDSWEFF. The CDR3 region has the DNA TGTGCCAGCAGCGCCGGAAGCGACAGCTGGGAGTTCTTC.

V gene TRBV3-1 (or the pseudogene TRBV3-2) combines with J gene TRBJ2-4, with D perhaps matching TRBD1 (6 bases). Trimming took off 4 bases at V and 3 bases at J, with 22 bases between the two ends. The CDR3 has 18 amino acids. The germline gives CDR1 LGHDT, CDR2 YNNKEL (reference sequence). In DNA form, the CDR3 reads TGTGCCAGCAGCCTAGGGACATGGTGGACCAAGGGCAAAAACATTCAGTACTTC. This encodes CASSLGTWWTKGKNIQYF.

The DNA for the CDR3 is TGTGCCAGCAGTCCAACAGGGAATCGAGAGACCCAGTACTTC. Its translation: CASSPTGNRETQYF. The chain couples TRBV6-2 or TRBV6-3 to TRBJ2-5, with TRBD1 as a possible D gene (6 bases). The V end was cut by 5 bases, the J end by 4 bases, with 14 bases between. Germline V gene lookup returns CDR1 MNHEY and CDR2 SVGEGT. CDR3 length: 14 residues.